This TCR beta chain was identified in a study of response to subunit inactivated influenza vaccine. Broader study findings: With each seasonal influenza vaccination, the authors suggested, few new T cells are recruited.

TCRdb re-derived calls from the RT-PCR reads in MiXCR, one entry per CDR3 protein. Altogether about half a million distinct CDR3 sequences are present, about 8% being singletons, with the ten largest covering 10% to 15%. The V gene's germline CDR1 is LGHNA and CDR2 YNFKEQ. This CDR3 has 15 amino acids. Trimming at V came to 4 bases and at J to 1 base, leaving 5 bases not matched to a gene. There are a few counts of this clonotype. Its antigen is undetermined. V and J are TRBV4-2 and TRBJ1-1; 8 positions match TRBD1. Sequenced material: PBMCs from blood, taken approximately 25 months after vaccination. This TCR derives from a man between 50 and 69 years old who received an inactivated influenza vaccine. This CDR3 is CASSRGGTGNTEAFF. DNA for the CDR3: TGTGCCAGCAGCCGGGGGGGGACAGGGAACACTGAAGCTTTCTTT.